The 13 T cell receptor beta chains below were found in one sample sequenced in a study of brain metastases from non-small cell lung cancer. Here immunoSEQ multiplex PCR was the method, and the copy in TCRdb shows in-frame clones only, minus some. The sample gives roughly 3,600 clones, roughly nine tenths of which show up once; roughly 3.1% is in the top ten. Sequencing input: primary lung tumor tissue. The receptors stem from a donor at least 40 years old with non-small cell lung cancer.

The chain joins TRBV3-1 (or the pseudogene TRBV3-2) to TRBJ1-5; tentatively, D is TRBD1 (5 bases). Trimming cost V 6 bases and J 3 bases, with 12 bases left between them. The CDR3 has 14 amino acids. CDR1 and CDR2 from the germline V gene are LGHDT and YNNKEL (reference sequence). CDR3 residues: CASSHQGYNQPQHF. The CDR3 bases are TGTGCCAGCAGTCACCAGGGATACAATCAGCCCCAGCATTTT.

This clone was recorded once. The V gene is TRBV7-9, the J gene TRBJ2-2; D not resolved. V lost 10 bases and J 8 bases, leaving 8 bases between the germline ends. The CDR3 runs 10 residues. Germline-derived CDR1 and CDR2 are SEHNR and FQNEAQ (reference sequence). CDR3 sequence reads: CAIRPGELFF. The CDR3 nucleotides read TGTGCCATAAGGCCAGGGGAGCTGTTTTTT.

The table lists this clone with a few counts. The chain uses TRBV6-5 and TRBJ1-1, with unresolved D. The V end lost 4 bases, the J end lost 0 bases, and 6 bases lay between the germline ends. This CDR3 is built from 13 residues. CDR1 is MNHEY and CDR2 is SVGAGI in the germline V gene. This CDR3 reads CASSFSVNTEAFF. CDR3 DNA: TGTGCCAGCAGTTTTTCAGTGAACACTGAAGCTTTCTTT.

The chain recombines TRBV21-1 with TRBJ1-3. TRBV21-1 is assigned pseudogene status. The CDR3 is 16 amino acids. CDR3 nucleotide sequence: TGTGCCAAACGCCGGATTGGGTTAATAGGGGGAAACACCATATATTTT. Its protein is CAKRRIGLIGGNTIYF.

The V call is TRBV5-6, the J call TRBJ1-2, with D tentatively TRBD1 (5 bases). The ends were cut back, 0 bases at V and 3 bases at J, with 9 bases in the middle. Per the germline V gene, CDR1 is SGHDT and CDR2 is YYEEEE. This CDR3 is 14 amino acids long. The CDR3 bases are TGTGCCAGCAGCTTGGCAGGGACTTACTATGGCTACACCTTC. This codes for CASSLAGTYYGYTF.

This clone has only a few counts. The V call is TRBV2, the J call TRBJ1-3, with D possibly matching TRBD1 (5 bases). The CDR3 consists of 18 residues. Trimming shortened V by 0 bases and J by 0 bases, and 15 bases separated the two germline ends. CDR1 is SNHLY, CDR2 FYNNEI, per germline. The CDR3 sequence is CASSEALPQAASGNTIYF. The CDR3 nucleotides are TGTGCCAGCAGTGAAGCCCTGCCACAGGCTGCCTCTGGAAACACCATATATTTT.

The V gene is TRBV27, the J gene TRBJ1-5; TRBD1 matches 7 bases. Germline loops: CDR1 MNHEY, CDR2 SMNVEV (reference sequence). The V segment lost 5 bases and the J segment 6 bases; nucleotides outside the gene matches: 10. This CDR3 region has 15 residues. CDR3 sequence (DNA): TGTGCCAGCAGTCTCGGGACAGCGGACGGTCAGCCCCAGCATTTT. Its translation is CASSLGTADGQPQHF.

V and J are TRBV2 and TRBJ1-2; D unresolved. Germline-derived CDR1 and CDR2 are SNHLY and FYNNEI. The CDR3 has 13 residues. With 6 bases removed from V and 3 bases from J, the gap between germline ends came to 11 bases. The CDR3 DNA reads TGTGCCAGCAGGGGTACAGTACACTATGGCTACACCTTC. Amino acid sequence: CASRGTVHYGYTF.

The chain is built from TRBV5-4 and TRBJ1-1, with D unresolved. Trimming cost V 1 base and J 4 bases, with 11 bases left between them. Germline-derived CDR1 and CDR2 are SGHNT and YYREEE (reference sequence). The CDR3 totals 14 residues. The CDR3 sequence is CASSLFAGVTEAFF. In nucleotides, the CDR3 is TGTGCCAGCAGCTTGTTTGCAGGAGTCACTGAAGCTTTCTTT.

A few counts support this clone. The genes are TRBV5-1 and TRBJ2-2; maybe TRBD1 (5 bases). Deletions cut 4 bases from V and 2 bases from J, with 12 bases between. The CDR3 is made up of 15 amino acids. Per the germline V gene, CDR1 is SGHRS and CDR2 is YFSETQ. The CDR3 protein is CASSVGQGNTGELFF. DNA for the CDR3: TGCGCCAGCAGCGTGGGGCAGGGTAACACCGGGGAGCTGTTTTTT.

This clone has only a few counts. The chain carries TRBV5-1 and TRBJ1-2; D is undetermined. The V gene's germline CDR1 is SGHRS and CDR2 YFSETQ. V was shortened by 3 bases and J by 8 bases, with 17 bases between the two germline ends. The CDR3 loop spans 14 amino acids. Written as DNA, the CDR3 is TGCGCCAGCAGCTCAACAGCATCAAGCTACGGCTACACCTTC. It encodes CASSSTASSYGYTF.

This clone appeared a single time. The rearrangement links TRBV6-5 to TRBJ2-1; 9 nucleotides agree with TRBD1. J was trimmed by 7 bases and V by 6 bases; bases with no gene match: 10. The CDR3 contains 15 residues. CDR1 and CDR2 (germline): MNHEY, SVGAGI. The CDR3, as DNA: TGTGCCAGCAGACCGACGGGACAGGGCCGGAATGAGCAGTTCTTC. Translated, it gives CASRPTGQGRNEQFF.

As regards this clone: Mismatch with germline at one junction end may stem from a read error. The chain combines TRBV3-1 (or the pseudogene TRBV3-2) with TRBJ1-1; a weak D match, TRBD1 (5 bases). CDR1 and CDR2 (germline): LGHDT, YNNKEL (reference sequence). The CDR3 contains 14 residues. The CDR3 sequence is CASSQDSRVAEAFF. CDR3 nucleotide sequence: TGTGCCAGCAGCCAAGATAGCAGGGTGGCTGAAGCTTTTTTT.